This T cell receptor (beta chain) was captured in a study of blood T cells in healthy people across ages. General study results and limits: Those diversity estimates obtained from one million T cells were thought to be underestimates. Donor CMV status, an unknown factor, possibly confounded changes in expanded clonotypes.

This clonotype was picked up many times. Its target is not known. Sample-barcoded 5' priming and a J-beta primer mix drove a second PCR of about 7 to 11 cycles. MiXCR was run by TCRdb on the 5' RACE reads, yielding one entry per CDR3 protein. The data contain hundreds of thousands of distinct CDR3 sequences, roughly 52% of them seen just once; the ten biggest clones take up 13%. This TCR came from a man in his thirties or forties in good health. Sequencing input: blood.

In DNA form, the CDR3 reads TGCAGCGTTGTCTCCGGGACAGGGGGCGCGGAACAGCCCCAGCATTTT. It codes for CSVVSGTGGAEQPQHF. The J gene is TRBJ1-5, the V gene TRBV29-1; 12 bases align to TRBD1. This CDR3 is 16 amino acids long. Germline values: CDR1 SQVTM, CDR2 ANQGSEA. V dropped 4 bases and J dropped 7; count of bases not matched to a gene: 11.